This entry features one TCR beta chain sequence. The antigen is not known. The source of the sample is a study of cytomegalovirus exposure and HLA in healthy donors. Study as a whole: One earlier analysis, a look at about 179 million T cells, found about 110 million unique TCR beta sequences.

General observations from the study: V- and J-gene trimming of TCR beta was linked (in a later analysis) to a missense DCLRE1C variant.

Primers included in the PCR were 60 Vbeta and 13 Jbeta primers. TCRdb's table, derived via immunoSEQ multiplex PCR, lists solely in-frame clones and lacks some. The sample lists some 130,000 clones, around four fifths seen once, with approximately 2.8% in the top ten. This CDR3 is built from 16 residues. Germline loops: CDR1 KGHSH, CDR2 LQKENI. J lost 6 bases, V lost 2 bases, and 9 bases had no gene match. The TCR was taken from a boy aged 2 to 10 in good health and CMV-seronegative. Sequenced input: PBMCs. The chain combines TRBV18 with TRBJ2-1; 8 nucleotides match TRBD1. CDR3 protein: CASSPENLDRVNEQFF. In DNA, the CDR3 is TGTGCCAGCTCACCAGAAAACCTGGACAGGGTCAATGAGCAGTTCTTC.